A selection of T cell receptor beta chains follows, all from one sample in a study of control samples from healthy donors and cancer patients. The assay was immunoSEQ multiplex PCR, and TCRdb's table has in-frame clones only and misses some. The sample consists of over 110,000 clones, around nine tenths of them appearing once. Source material: blood. All receptors come from a woman between 25 and 40 years old in good health. The CDR3 runs from the conserved cysteine through the conserved F or W. A D gene is named only where the DNA matches it firmly. Size is stated for part of the rows, as once, few or many counts, or as a class when the clone is expanded.

V	J	D	size	length	CDR3	DNA
TRBV18	TRBJ1-1	-	-	18	CASSPLPFNVPMNTEAFF	TGTGCCAGCTCACCACTTCCCTTTAATGTACCAATGAACACTGAAGCTTTCTTT
TRBV3-1/TRBV3-2	TRBJ2-3	TRBD2	once	16	CASSQPLAGSTDTQYF	TGTGCCAGCAGCCAACCACTAGCGGGGAGCACAGATACGCAGTATTTT
TRBV5-1	TRBJ1-1	TRBD1	-	16	CASSLGGTGMNTEAFF	TGCGCCAGCAGCCTCGGAGGGACAGGCATGAACACTGAAGCTTTCTTT
TRBV30	TRBJ2-1	TRBD2	-	14	CAWRGLAGVGEQFF	TGTGCCTGGAGGGGACTAGCGGGAGTTGGTGAGCAGTTCTTC
TRBV9	TRBJ1-6	-	-	15	CASSAEYGLDSPLHF	TGTGCCAGCAGCGCTGAGTATGGTCTCGATTCACCCCTCCACTTT
TRBV28	TRBJ1-6	TRBD1	-	13	CASRPGQDSPLHF	TGTGCCAGCAGGCCTGGACAGGATTCACCCCTCCACTTT
TRBV7-9	TRBJ1-2	TRBD1	-	14	CASSYQGAEDGYTF	TGTGCCAGCAGCTACCAGGGGGCGGAAGATGGCTACACCTTC
TRBV10-2	TRBJ1-5	-	-	15	CASSESRGSNQPQHF	TGCGCCAGCAGTGAGTCGCGGGGTAGCAATCAGCCCCAGCATTTT
TRBV28	TRBJ2-7	-	-	13	CASHLGGSYEQYF	TGTGCCAGCCATCTGGGGGGCTCCTACGAGCAGTACTTC
TRBV30	TRBJ2-5	TRBD2	-	18	CAWSVRLSGLAGEETQYF	TGTGCCTGGAGTGTACGGTTATCGGGACTAGCGGGAGAAGAGACCCAGTACTTC
TRBV25-1	TRBJ1-6	-	-	16	CASSEVGLGVDSPLHF	TGTGCCAGCAGTGAAGTAGGTTTGGGAGTTGATTCACCCCTCCACTTT
TRBV27	TRBJ1-4	-	-	17	CASSLYGGTATNEKLFF	TGTGCCAGCAGTTTGTATGGGGGGACTGCAACTAATGAAAAACTGTTTTTT
TRBV18	TRBJ2-7	TRBD1	-	16	CASSPPGRQGVYEQYF	TGTGCCAGCTCACCTCCGGGGCGACAGGGGGTTTACGAGCAGTACTTC
TRBV7-8	TRBJ2-7	-	-	12	CASSLKGGEQYF	TGTGCCAGCAGCCTCAAGGGGGGGGAGCAGTACTTC
TRBV13	TRBJ2-2	TRBD2	-	16	CASSLAAGEDTGELFF	TGTGCCAGCAGCTTAGCAGCGGGAGAGGACACCGGGGAGCTGTTTTTT
TRBV6-6	TRBJ1-1	TRBD1	-	12	CASSHRGLVAFF	TGTGCCAGCAGCCACAGGGGGCTCGTGGCTTTCTTT
TRBV19	TRBJ2-1	-	-	16	CASSTAATGAFAEQFF	TGTGCCAGTAGTACGGCCGCGACCGGGGCCTTCGCTGAGCAGTTCTTC
TRBV6-4	TRBJ1-2	-	-	14	CASSALAVGSGYTF	TGTGCCAGCAGTGCCTTGGCCGTGGGGAGTGGCTACACCTTC
TRBV6-1	TRBJ1-1	-	-	14	CASSDAGRNTEAFF	TGTGCCAGCAGTGATGCAGGGAGGAACACTGAAGCTTTCTTT
TRBV6-5	TRBJ1-1	-	-	13	CASSDRQTRRAFF	TGTGCCAGCAGCGATAGACAAACCAGGAGAGCTTTCTTT
TRBV2	TRBJ2-7	TRBD2	-	15	CASSEMPSGGYEQYF	TGTGCCAGCAGTGAGATGCCTAGCGGGGGGTACGAGCAGTACTTC
TRBV7-2	TRBJ2-7	TRBD2	-	19	CASSLRVSGTSGRGSEQYF	TGTGCCAGCAGCTTAAGAGTGTCGGGGACTAGCGGGAGAGGCTCCGAGCAGTACTTC
TRBV5-1	TRBJ1-3	-	-	13	CASTPGGGNTIYF	TGCGCCAGCACTCCCGGAGGCGGAAACACCATATATTTT
TRBV7-8	TRBJ2-1	-	-	16	CASSLEDRIFVAEQFF	TGTGCCAGCAGCTTAGAAGACAGAATTTTCGTGGCTGAGCAGTTCTTC
TRBV29-1	TRBJ1-1	-	-	13	CSGGSGERAEAFF	TGCAGCGGTGGGTCGGGGGAGAGAGCTGAAGCTTTCTTT
TRBV9	TRBJ1-3	-	-	17	CASSVAGTPSSGNTIYF	TGTGCCAGCAGCGTAGCAGGGACTCCTAGCTCTGGAAACACCATATATTTT
TRBV14	TRBJ2-7	-	-	14	CASSQGGAVAVQYF	TGTGCCAGCAGCCAAGGTGGAGCTGTTGCAGTGCAGTACTTC
TRBV6-4	TRBJ2-2	TRBD2	-	15	CASSEDSGSTGELFF	TGTGCCAGCAGTGAGGATAGCGGGTCCACCGGGGAGCTGTTTTTT
TRBV12-5	TRBJ1-1	TRBD1	-	14	CASGLSRTGGEAFF	TGTGCTAGTGGTTTGAGCCGTACAGGGGGTGAAGCTTTCTTT
TRBV14	TRBJ1-1	-	-	13	CASRQQVNTEAFF	TGTGCCAGCAGACAACAGGTGAACACTGAAGCTTTCTTT
TRBV10-3	TRBJ1-1	-	-	15	CAISENGGPNTEAFF	TGTGCCATCAGTGAGAACGGGGGGCCTAACACTGAAGCTTTCTTT
TRBV7-8	TRBJ1-1	TRBD1	-	16	CASSLVGTGWITEAFF	TGTGCCAGCAGCTTAGTCGGGACAGGGTGGATCACTGAAGCTTTCTTT
TRBV7-2	TRBJ1-1	TRBD1	-	16	CASSPRTLLTGGEAFF	TGTGCCAGCAGCCCCCGAACCTTACTCACAGGGGGTGAAGCTTTCTTT
TRBV19	TRBJ1-5	-	-	12	CASSTGRQPQHF	TGTGCCAGTAGTACAGGCCGGCAGCCCCAGCATTTT
TRBV6-5	TRBJ1-5	TRBD1	-	15	CASRPTGVLGQPQHF	TGTGCCAGCAGACCTACAGGGGTCTTAGGGCAGCCCCAGCATTTT
TRBV7-9	TRBJ1-6	-	-	14	CASSLNGAKFPLHF	TGTGCCAGCAGTCTTAATGGGGCCAAGTTCCCCCTCCACTTT
TRBV20-1	TRBJ1-2	-	-	11	CSARDLGGYTF	TGCAGTGCTAGAGATCTGGGTGGCTACACCTTC
TRBV28	TRBJ1-2	TRBD1	-	14	CASSSPGQVYGYTF	TGTGCCAGCAGTTCTCCGGGACAGGTCTATGGCTACACCTTC
TRBV19	TRBJ2-5	TRBD2	-	17	CASSMPHVAGVLETQYF	TGTGCCAGTAGTATGCCCCATGTGGCGGGAGTATTAGAGACCCAGTACTTC
TRBV27	TRBJ1-6	-	few	16	CASSSSPSGDNSPLHF	TGTGCCAGCAGTTCCTCGCCGTCAGGGGATAATTCACCCCTCCACTTT
TRBV20-1	TRBJ2-5	-	-	15	CSASPTGGVQETQYF	TGCAGTGCTAGTCCCACAGGGGGGGTTCAAGAGACCCAGTACTTC
TRBV5-4	TRBJ2-4	TRBD1	-	14	CASSLPGQGYIQYF	TGTGCCAGCAGCTTACCGGGACAGGGTTACATTCAGTACTTC
TRBV7-6	TRBJ2-1	-	-	15	CASSEVRKGYNEQFF	TGTGCCAGCAGCGAGGTCCGGAAGGGATACAATGAGCAGTTCTTC